One and the same sample provided the 32 T cell receptor beta chains below, sequenced in a study of beta chain features in type 1 diabetes. Since all of the isolated RNA was reverse transcribed, expressed TCRB transcripts were what got sequenced. Libraries were prepared by immunoSEQ multiplex PCR; TCRdb keeps only in-frame clonotypes and omits some of them. The repertoire holds some 150,000 clones, 9% to 10% seen once, with approximately 0.69% in the top ten. The material sequenced was central memory CD4+ T cells from blood. The receptors originated from a woman aged 40 to 50 in good health.

J is TRBJ1-4 and V is TRBV7-2; D gene uncertain. The germline V and J ends were trimmed by 8 bases and 8 bases, with 15 bases remaining between them. The CDR3 is 13 amino acids. Germline CDR1 reads SGHTA; CDR2 reads FQGNSA. CDR3 nucleotides: TGTGCCAGCGCGACACGGCTTCGGGAAAAACTGTTTTTT. Translation gives CASATRLREKLFF.

The J gene is TRBJ2-3, the V gene TRBV6-5; 7 bases are a match to TRBD1. Per the germline V gene, CDR1 is MNHEY and CDR2 is SVGAGI. V lost 6 bases and J lost 5; bases outside the gene matches: 8. The CDR3 sequence is 14 residues long. This CDR3 is CASSIRDREDTQYF. CDR3 sequence (DNA): TGTGCCAGCAGCATCCGGGACAGAGAAGATACGCAGTATTTT.

J is TRBJ2-1 and V is TRBV5-1, with TRBD2 identical over 10 bases. The V segment lost 0 bases and the J segment 8 bases; nucleotides outside the gene matches: 8. The CDR3 spans 16 residues. Germline lookup yields CDR1 SGHRS and CDR2 YFSETQ. CDR3 sequence (DNA): TGCGCCAGCAGCTTGGTGCCTAGCGGGGGTGGCGATGAGCAGTTCTTC. Translated: CASSLVPSGGGDEQFF.

A few counts support this clone. The V call is TRBV6-6, the J call TRBJ1-4; 7 positions match TRBD1. The trim removed 7 bases at V and 4 bases at J, leaving 6 bases unmatched. CDR3 size: 14 residues. Germline CDR1 MNHNY, CDR2 SVGAGI (reference sequence). The CDR3 DNA reads as TGTGCCAGCACGGGGGACAGCTTTAATGAAAAACTGTTTTTT. As protein: CASTGDSFNEKLFF.

This clone was counted between two and nine times. The chain carries TRBV5-1 and TRBJ2-1, with TRBD1 identical over 7 bases. J lost 4 bases, V lost 4 bases, and 14 bases had no gene match. Germline V lookup: CDR1 SGHRS, CDR2 YFSETQ. This CDR3 has 17 residues. In DNA form, the CDR3 reads TGCGCCAGCAGCACCCTTTACAGGGGAGCATCGTACAATGAGCAGTTCTTC. Amino acids: CASSTLYRGASYNEQFF.

This clone was detected a few times. This chain links TRBV7-2 with TRBJ2-5; 7 positions match TRBD2. The CDR3 has 15 amino acids. V dropped 3 bases and J dropped 4; count of bases not matched to a gene: 8. Per germline, CDR1 SGHTA and CDR2 FQGNSA. The CDR3 protein is CASSFVNGEGETQYF. As DNA, the CDR3 is TGTGCCAGCAGCTTTGTGAACGGGGAGGGAGAGACCCAGTACTTC.

On this clone: One junction end does not reproduce the germline sequence, and a read error may be involved. V gene TRBV7-7 combines with J gene TRBJ2-5; possibly TRBD2 for D (6 bases). CDR3 size: 15 residues. Per the germline V gene, CDR1 is SSHAT and CDR2 is FNYEAQ (reference sequence). The CDR3 loop is CASSPGVDRGRTQYF. CDR3 nucleotides: TGTGCTAGCAGTCCGGGGGTGGACCGGGGACGGACCCAGTACTTC.

V usage is TRBV4-3 and J usage is TRBJ1-1; D is ambiguous. From germline, CDR1 is LGHNA and CDR2 YSLEER. V gave up 0 bases and J gave up 0 bases, with 8 bases separating them. The CDR3 sequence is 15 residues long. The CDR3 reads CASSQEVRVNTEAFF. CDR3 DNA: TGCGCCAGCAGCCAAGAAGTTCGGGTGAACACTGAAGCTTTCTTT.

CDR3 nucleotide sequence: TGTGCCAGCAGCCCGGACAGGGGGAGCTATGGCTACACCTTC. It translates to CASSPDRGSYGYTF. The rearrangement links TRBV9 to TRBJ1-2; the match to TRBD1 covers 10 bases. The germline V gene encodes CDR1 SGDLS and CDR2 YYNGEE. This CDR3 region has 14 residues. The V segment lost 4 bases and the J segment 4 bases; nucleotides outside the gene matches: 4.

This clone was counted ten times or more. The J gene is TRBJ1-6, the V gene TRBV9, with TRBD1 as a possible D gene (6 bases). CDR3 length equals 16 residues. V gave up 4 bases and J gave up 6 bases, with 17 bases separating them. CDR1 SGDLS and CDR2 YYNGEE come from the germline V gene. For the CDR3, the DNA is TGTGCCAGCAGCCCTCCCGAGGGGGGGAGTAATTCACCCCTCCACTTT. Its translation: CASSPPEGGSNSPLHF.

This chain connects TRBV6-1 to TRBJ1-2; 7 nucleotides agree with TRBD1. J gave up 14 bases and V 2 bases, and 8 bases lay outside the gene matches. The CDR3 contains 12 residues. From germline, CDR1 is MNHNS and CDR2 SASEGT. The CDR3 bases are TGTGCCAGCAGTGAAACCCGGACAGGTTTAACCTTC. It encodes CASSETRTGLTF.

The table lists this clone with a few counts. The chain has TRBV14 and TRBJ1-4, with unresolved D. The germline gives CDR1 SGHDN, CDR2 FVKESK. This CDR3 has 13 amino acids. The V end lost 4 bases, the J end lost 11 bases, and 14 bases lay between the germline ends. CDR3 nucleotides: TGTGCCAGCAGCCCTCTTATTTCGGAGAAACTGTTTTTT. It yields the protein CASSPLISEKLFF.

There are a few counts of this clone. The CDR3 here is CASSPGTATDTQYF. The CDR3 DNA is TGCGCCAGCAGCCCCGGGACAGCAACAGATACGCAGTATTTT. V is TRBV5-1 and J is TRBJ2-3; 7 positions match TRBD1. Germline assignment: CDR1 SGHRS and CDR2 YFSETQ. The CDR3 extends over 14 amino acids. Unmatched junction bases numbered 5, after V lost 4 bases and J lost 3 bases.

This chain uses TRBV5-4 with TRBJ2-1, with unresolved D. This CDR3 is 13 amino acids long. V shed 4 bases and J shed 8 bases, with 13 bases lying between them. Germline CDR1 SGHNT, CDR2 YYREEE (reference sequence). The CDR3 here is CASSPSSGDEQFF. In nucleotides, the CDR3 is TGTGCCAGCAGCCCCTCATCCGGAGATGAGCAGTTCTTC.

This chain links TRBV5-4 with TRBJ1-3; D possibly corresponds to TRBD1 (5 bases). Trimming removed 2 bases from V and 0 bases from J, with 9 bases in between. The CDR3 spans 15 residues. The germline CDR1 and CDR2 sequences are SGHNT and YYREEE (reference sequence). The CDR3 bases are TGTGCCAGCAGCTTAGGGGCCCCCTCTGGAAACACCATATATTTT. This gives the protein CASSLGAPSGNTIYF.

This clone was counted a few times. The chain employs TRBV11-3 and TRBJ1-6; 7 bases match TRBD1. CDR1 and CDR2 from the germline V gene are SGHNT and YENEEA. The CDR3 extends over 18 amino acids. V shed 0 bases, J shed 0 bases, and the junction held 5 bases outside the gene matches. The DNA of the CDR3 is TGTGCCAGCAGCTTAGATCAAGGGGGCAGCTCCTATAATTCACCCCTCCACTTT. It is translated as CASSLDQGGSSYNSPLHF.

This clone was seen only a few times. This chain connects TRBV28 to TRBJ2-7; unclear D gene. The CDR3 spans 15 residues. V gave up 4 bases and J gave up 2 bases, with 15 bases separating them. Germline CDR1 is MDHEN and CDR2 is SYDVKM. The CDR3 sequence: CASSYLTPTTYEQYF. CDR3 nucleotides: TGTGCCAGCAGTTATTTGACACCTACCACCTACGAGCAGTACTTC.

Regarding this clone: A read error may produce the germline difference seen at one junction end. This rearrangement joins TRBV5-4 to TRBJ2-2, with D possibly matching TRBD1 (5 bases). CDR1 is SGHNT, CDR2 YYREEE, per germline (reference sequence). The CDR3 is 17 residues long. In DNA, the CDR3 is TGTGCCGGCAGCTTGGTATCCGGCGGCAGGGACACCGGGGAGCTGTTTTTT. The encoded protein is CAGSLVSGGRDTGELFF.

This rearrangement joins TRBV14 to TRBJ1-1; 8 bases map to TRBD1. With 1 base clipped from V and 9 bases from J, the junction kept 4 bases outside the gene matches. This CDR3 spans 13 amino acids. CDR1 and CDR2 (germline): SGHDN, FVKESK. The DNA for the CDR3 is TGTGCCAGCAGCCAAGCCCGGACAGGGAAAGCTTTCTTT. It is translated as CASSQARTGKAFF. Supplemented by reference TRBV14 and TRBJ1-1, the full variable domain reads EAGVTQFPSHSVIEKGQTVTLRCDPISGHDNLYWYRRVMGKEIKFLLHFVKESKQDESGMPNNRFLAERTGGTYSTLKVQPAELEDSGVYFCASSQARTGKAFFGQGTRLTVV.

This clone has just a few counts. The genes are TRBV11-2 and TRBJ2-5; a weak D match, TRBD2 (6 bases). The germline V and J ends were trimmed by 5 bases and 1 base, with 11 bases remaining between them. The CDR3 is 14 residues long. Germline assignment: CDR1 SGHAT and CDR2 FQNNGV. CDR3 protein: CASSPRTIQETQYF. The CDR3 nucleotides read TGTGCCAGCAGCCCACGGACTATCCAAGAGACCCAGTACTTC.

The J gene is TRBJ2-5, the V gene TRBV2, with D maybe TRBD1 (5 bases). V dropped 8 bases and J dropped 1 base, with 17 bases sitting between them. The germline gives CDR1 SNHLY, CDR2 FYNNEI. CDR3 length equals 15 residues. The DNA for the CDR3 is TGTGCCAGCCGAAGGACAAATCGACCCCAAGAGACCCAGTACTTC. This encodes CASRRTNRPQETQYF.

This clone was seen a few times. This rearrangement joins TRBV7-2 to TRBJ2-1, with D unresolved. V dropped 7 bases and J dropped 0 bases, with 13 bases sitting between them. Germline V gene lookup returns CDR1 SGHTA and CDR2 FQGNSA. The CDR3 is 15 residues long. The DNA for the CDR3 is TGTGCCAGCACCACATGGGCGAGCTCCTACAATGAGCAGTTCTTC. Translated, it gives CASTTWASSYNEQFF. Supplemented by reference TRBV7-2 and TRBJ2-1, the full variable domain reads GAGVSQSPSNKVTEKGKDVELRCDPISGHTALYWYRQSLGQGLEFLIYFQGNSAPDKSGLPSDRFSAERTGGSVSTLTIQRTQQEDSAVYLCASTTWASSYNEQFFGPGTRLTVL.

The J gene is TRBJ1-2, the V gene TRBV6-4; the match to TRBD1 covers 8 bases. Germline V gene data show CDR1 as MRHNA and CDR2 as SNTAGT. V gave up 10 bases and J gave up 7 bases; unmatched junction bases: 17. This CDR3 contains 15 residues. DNA of the CDR3: TGTGCCACCAGGGGCGGACAGGGCTTCGGAGGTGGCTACACCTTC. It specifies CATRGGQGFGGGYTF.

This chain links TRBV5-1 with TRBJ2-5; weak D call: TRBD1 (6 bases). The CDR3 is 11 amino acids. From germline, CDR1 is SGHRS and CDR2 YFSETQ. Between the trimmed V and J ends, which lost 4 bases and 5 bases, there was a span of 6 bases. Here the CDR3 DNA reads TGCGCCAGCAGCCAGGGGGAGACCCAGTACTTC. Amino acids: CASSQGETQYF.

The rearrangement uses TRBV5-1 and TRBJ2-7; 10 bases are a match to TRBD2. The CDR3 totals 15 residues. The trim removed 1 base at V and 5 bases at J, leaving 6 bases unmatched. Germline V CDR1 and CDR2: SGHRS, YFSETQ. The CDR3 DNA reads TGCGCCAGCAGCTTGCGGGAGCGGGGGGGCAACGAGCAGTACTTC. Translated: CASSLRERGGNEQYF.

Here the CDR3 reads CASSGSTGSNEKLFF. Written as DNA, the CDR3 is TGTGCCAGCAGTGGCTCGACAGGGTCTAATGAAAAACTGTTTTTT. The chain combines TRBV6-1 with TRBJ1-4; 7 nucleotides agree with TRBD1. Germline CDR1 reads MNHNS; CDR2 reads SASEGT. The CDR3 spans 15 residues. The J segment lost 3 bases and the V segment lost 4 bases, leaving 5 bases of the junction unmatched.

The chain is built from TRBV6-1 and TRBJ2-3, with 10 bases identical to TRBD2. Germline V gives CDR1 MNHNS, CDR2 SASEGT. The V segment lost 7 bases and the J segment 4 bases; nucleotides outside the gene matches: 8. This CDR3 contains 15 residues. In DNA form, the CDR3 reads TGTGCCAGCACACAGCGGGGGGGCCGCTCAGATACGCAGTATTTT. It yields the protein CASTQRGGRSDTQYF.

This clone has just a few counts. This sequence joins TRBV18 and TRBJ2-5; TRBD2 agrees at 7 bases. The ends lost 4 bases at V and 2 bases at J; junction bases unmatched: 13. CDR1 KGHSH and CDR2 LQKENI come from the germline V gene. This CDR3 is 17 amino acids long. CDR3 DNA: TGTGCCAGCTCACTCCCGCGCCGGGGGGTTTATCAAGAGACCCAGTACTTC. It codes for CASSLPRRGVYQETQYF.

The V gene is TRBV5-1, the J gene TRBJ2-3; perhaps TRBD1 as D (5 bases). The CDR3 is 16 amino acids. Germline V CDR1 and CDR2: SGHRS, YFSETQ. Trimming left V 0 bases short and J 0 bases short, with 11 bases between. In nucleotides, the CDR3 is TGCGCCAGCAGCTTGGATGGGGCCTATAGCACAGATACGCAGTATTTT. This translates into CASSLDGAYSTDTQYF. Using reference TRBV5-1 and TRBJ2-3 for the parts outside the CDR3, the full variable domain is KAGVTQTPRYLIKTRGQQVTLSCSPISGHRSVSWYQQTPGQGLQFLFEYFSETQRNKGNFPGRFSGRQFSNSRSEMNVSTLELGDSALYLCASSLDGAYSTDTQYFGPGTRLTVL.

The genes are TRBV11-2 and TRBJ1-1; D unclear. Trimming removed 3 bases at V and 1 base at J, with 15 bases between. Germline lookup yields CDR1 SGHAT and CDR2 FQNNGV. This CDR3 comprises 16 residues. The CDR3 is CASSFELWAANTEAFF. The CDR3 DNA sequence: TGTGCCAGCAGCTTTGAGTTATGGGCAGCGAACACTGAAGCTTTCTTT.

The sample holds a few counts of this clone. The rearrangement joins TRBV19 to TRBJ1-2, with D possibly being TRBD1 (5 bases). The CDR3 consists of 15 residues. Germline V gene data show CDR1 as LNHDA and CDR2 as SQIVND (reference sequence). The germline V and J ends were trimmed by 3 bases and 1 base, with 12 bases remaining between them. CDR3 DNA sequence: TGTGCCAGTAGTATGGGCCAGGGCTTTAACTATGGCTACACCTTC. The encoded protein is CASSMGQGFNYGYTF.

This clone has more than one count but fewer than ten. The rearrangement joins TRBV25-1 to TRBJ2-3; 9 bases map to TRBD1. Germline V gene lookup returns CDR1 MGHDK and CDR2 SYGVNS. Unmatched junction bases numbered 6, after V lost 11 bases and J lost 0 bases. The CDR3 length is 14 residues. The CDR3 here is CAVTGGLSTDTQYF. The CDR3 DNA is TGTGCCGTCACAGGGGGCTTGAGCACAGATACGCAGTATTTT.